Sequencing of this T cell receptor beta chain was carried out in a study of breast tumors, draining lymph nodes, adjacent tissues. This clonotype was counted a few times. This may come from a read error, since a much larger clone is one base off. The lymph nodes were axillary draining lymph nodes from breast cancer patients. Germline CDR1 is MNHEY and CDR2 is SVGEGT. The CDR3 loop spans 14 amino acids. TCRdb called the multiplex PCR reads again in MiXCR, with one record for every CDR3 protein. In the table there are 140,000 to 150,000 distinct CDR3 sequences, roughly 33% of which are singletons. The sample taken for sequencing was axillary lymph node tissue. The J gene is TRBJ2-2, the V gene TRBV6-2 or TRBV6-3, with a weak D call TRBD2 (5 bases). This TCR was recovered from a female donor with breast cancer. Some clones in this sample may be carry-over from other donors' samples. CDR3 coding DNA: TGTGCCAGCAGTTACTCGAAGGTGATCGGGAAGCTGTTTTTT. Protein product: CASSYSKVIGKLFF.